This T cell receptor (beta chain) was identified during a study of T cells in Graves' hyperthyroidism and ophthalmopathy (dated by TCRdb to between 2018 and 2021). Some background on the complete study: Peripheral blood samples were taken at initial diagnosis, before any treatment was given. TCR V-J signatures able to tell the groups apart were searched for in a discovery cohort of approximately 95 patients, of whom 40 to 45 had Graves' ophthalmopathy and under 65 had stable Graves' hyperthyroidism. Prospective prediction of ophthalmopathy was tested in an independent validation cohort consisting of 18 hyperthyroidism patients and some 15 patients who later progressed to ophthalmopathy. The approximately 97 discovery patients were randomly divided into training and test sets at a 7:3 ratio. In addition, the study compared T-cell repertoires in thyroid tissue and in blood from six Graves' hyperthyroidism patients. After sampling, hyperthyroidism patients received methimazole starting at 30 mg daily, and ophthalmopathy patients received high-dose intravenous methylprednisolone. The paper reports TCR Vbeta CDR3 sequencing of some 140 peripheral blood samples: around 45 ophthalmopathy, some 80 hyperthyroidism and 17 progressor patients.

Beyond this particular receptor, the publication reports: Most expanded thyroid clonotypes (frequency above 0.001) were also detected in blood, suggesting blood repertoires may reflect thyroid immune responses. In validation, the model predicted progression to ophthalmopathy with just under 71% sensitivity and approximately 72% specificity, a median of 6.5 months before onset. In cross-validation, a model built on a 13 V-J signature told ophthalmopathy apart from stable hyperthyroidism with 87.88% sensitivity and roughly 81% specificity, and in testing the same model reached 80%/75%. Sample size was not statistically predetermined, and blinding of investigators to group allocation was not performed.

This clonotype was seen repeatedly, ten times or more. This receptor's antigen is unknown. No much larger clone exists at a distance of one base, and base qualities are not known. Moderately to severely active disease, a Clinical Activity Score of at least 3, a NOSPECS grade of at least 4, and a duration under 3 months were present in ophthalmopathy patients. The study excluded patients with uncontrolled infections, other autoimmune diseases, pregnancy or lactation. Diagnoses were based on clinical symptoms, serum thyroxine and TRAb, thyroid ultrasound and orbital computed tomography. PBMCs were isolated from about 9 ml of fresh peripheral blood by Ficoll-Paque density gradient centrifugation. Total RNA was extracted with Trizol reagent, and quality was checked on an Agilent 2100 Bioanalyzer. The TCR beta CDR3 regions were amplified from RNA transcripts. A first-round RT-PCR of the TCR CDR3 used the HTBI primer set with the Qiagen OneStep RT-PCR kit. Libraries were constructed in a second round of multiplex PCR, after which size selection and purification were performed. Sequencing of the libraries was done on an Illumina HiSeq2000 using paired-end 100 bp reads. The original pipeline was this. Raw data were processed with SOAPnuke, discarding reads with adapters, uncalled bases, mean Phred below 15, or no exact constant-primer or identifier match. High-quality paired reads were merged using COPE v1.2.5, and each unique nucleotide sequence was defined as a clonotype. MiTCR v1.1 was used to align the clonotypes against IMGT TRBV, TRBD and TRBJ reference segments. The analysis was restricted to V-J combinations with a frequency above 0.0001, which together covered roughly 99% of the repertoires. A TCS score was defined as the ratio between F50 (clonal expansion) and ExV (chaos), using BLOSUM62-based TCRdist between CDR3 peptides within each V-J. Welch's t-statistics and random forest reduced roughly 540 V-J features to some 14, which were used in a naive Bayes classifier (R e1071). Using fastp trimming at Q25 and MiXCR clonotype assembly, TCRdb reanalyzed the public sequencing data and kept in-frame beta chains. Each entry is one CDR3 protein sequence, shown with its most common DNA and genes. TCRdb's processing, not the authors', yielded these V and J calls. The sample records over 300,000 distinct CDR3 sequences, about 13% of which are singletons. 34% of the sample lies in the top ten.

The junction shows trimming of 2 bases on V and 0 bases on J, plus 8 bases between the germline ends. Reading from cysteine to phenylalanine, the CDR3 counts 15 amino acids. Solely the CDR3 DNA is kept, with 45 bases framed from the first base. The sequence derives from a woman in her 40s with Graves' ophthalmopathy. Rearrangement joined TRBV12-3 or TRBV12-4 to TRBJ2-1; perhaps TRBD1 is the D gene, with 6 bases matching. Material for sequencing was blood. The nucleotide sequence is TGTGCCAGCAGTTTACAGGGGAACTCCTACAATGAGCAGTTCTTC. This translates into CASSLQGNSYNEQFF.